Shown below are 23 T cell receptor beta chains from a single sample sequenced in a study of shared clonotypes between healthy human individuals. Method: immunoSEQ multiplex PCR; TCRdb's copy keeps in-frame clones and lacks some. Found here are about 1.5 million clones, roughly 98% of them singletons; the top ten hold about 0.4%. Sequenced material: naive CD4+ T cells sorted from blood. Subset noted: CD45RA+ positively selected. The receptors were sampled from a man in his thirties or forties in good health.

The gene calls are TRBV9 and TRBJ1-3, with 7 bases that match TRBD1. Germline V gene data show CDR1 as SGDLS and CDR2 as YYNGEE. The length of the CDR3 is 16 residues. Trimming removed 2 bases from V and 7 bases from J; junction bases left unmatched: 12. Here the CDR3 reads CASSVSTQGVGNTIYF. In DNA form, the CDR3 reads TGTGCCAGCAGCGTTTCCACCCAGGGGGTTGGGAACACCATATATTTT.

The genes are TRBV27 and TRBJ1-2; 7 bases fit TRBD1. Germline V gives CDR1 MNHEY, CDR2 SMNVEV (reference sequence). The CDR3 contains 19 residues. V shed 0 bases and J 1 base; nucleotides not matched to a gene: 14. The CDR3 sequence: CASSLSGARGRGVNYGYTF. CDR3 in DNA: TGTGCCAGCAGTTTATCGGGTGCTAGGGGGCGGGGGGTTAACTATGGCTACACCTTC.

V gene TRBV9 combines with J gene TRBJ2-7; 7 positions agree with TRBD2. Germline V gene sequence: CDR1 SGDLS, CDR2 YYNGEE. The CDR3 is made up of 15 amino acids. The V and J ends lost 0 bases and 5 bases, in that order; junction bases with no gene match: 8. The CDR3 DNA reads TGTGCCAGCAGCGTAGAGGTGGGAGGGACGGACGAGCAGTACTTC. Translated, it gives CASSVEVGGTDEQYF.

This clone was recorded once. The V gene is TRBV6-4, the J gene TRBJ2-1; D assignment may be TRBD1 or TRBD2 (7 bases each). The V gene lost 3 bases and the J gene lost 5 bases, with 20 bases spanning the gap. This CDR3 has 17 amino acids. Germline V gene lookup returns CDR1 MRHNA and CDR2 SNTAGT. CDR3 sequence (DNA): TGTGCCAGCAGTGATGTCAGGGGGGGCGATTCCCACAATGAGCAGTTCTTC. Translated: CASSDVRGGDSHNEQFF.

Worth noting for this clone: Additional DNA sequences in this sample encode the identical CDR3. The chain joins TRBV5-1 to TRBJ2-5, with D unclear. V lost 0 bases and J lost 4, with 4 bases in between. Germline V gene lookup returns CDR1 SGHRS and CDR2 YFSETQ. This CDR3 region has 12 residues. The CDR3 loop is CASSLGRETQYF. CDR3 DNA sequence: TGCGCCAGCAGCTTGGGTCGAGAGACCCAGTACTTC.

CDR3 in amino acids: CASSGIAGVTYNEQFF. In nucleotides, the CDR3 is TGCGCCAGCAGCGGAATAGCGGGAGTAACCTACAATGAGCAGTTCTTC. The V call is TRBV5-1, the J call TRBJ2-1; the match to TRBD2 covers 9 bases. V dropped 4 bases and J dropped 2; count of bases not matched to a gene: 7. Germline V CDR1 and CDR2: SGHRS, YFSETQ. The CDR3 runs 16 residues.

V and J are TRBV7-3 and TRBJ2-2; TRBD2 matches at 7 bases. After removal of 5 bases from V and 2 bases from J, the junction contained 5 bases not matched to a gene. This CDR3 is built from 15 residues. Germline V gives CDR1 SGHTA, CDR2 FQGTGA. The CDR3 is CASSPSGPNTGELFF. The CDR3, as DNA: TGTGCCAGCAGCCCTAGCGGACCCAACACCGGGGAGCTGTTTTTT.

The chain recombines TRBV7-8 with TRBJ2-1, with D unresolved. V lost 1 base and J 5 bases, leaving 0 bases between the germline ends. The CDR3 contains 11 residues. Germline assignment: CDR1 SGHVS and CDR2 FQNEAQ. The CDR3 DNA is TGTGCCAGCAGCTTAGACAATGAGCAGTTCTTC. Translated, it gives CASSLDNEQFF.

The rearrangement uses TRBV19 and TRBJ1-2; D is uncertain. The CDR3 runs to 13 residues. Germline CDR1 and CDR2: LNHDA and SQIVND (reference sequence). The V gene lost 11 bases and the J gene lost 4 bases, with 17 bases spanning the gap. CDR3 nucleotides: TGTGCCGCTGCCCCCCGGCAAATCTATGGCTACACCTTC. Protein sequence: CAAAPRQIYGYTF.

The chain combines TRBV19 with TRBJ1-5; TRBD1 is a possible D gene (6 bases). CDR1 and CDR2 (germline): LNHDA, SQIVND (reference sequence). V dropped 5 bases and J dropped 12 bases, with 17 bases sitting between them. This CDR3 contains 13 residues. The CDR3 loop reads CASSPQGLPHQHF. The CDR3, as DNA: TGTGCCAGTAGTCCCCAGGGGCTGCCCCACCAGCATTTT.

The chain recombines TRBV28 with TRBJ2-3, with 9 bases that match TRBD2. In germline, CDR1 is MDHEN, CDR2 SYDVKM. The CDR3 sequence is 14 residues long. The junction had 5 bases not matched to a gene; V was cut back by 8 bases and J by 2 bases. Here the CDR3 DNA reads TGTGCCAGCGCGGGAGGGCCGTCCACAGATACGCAGTATTTT. Protein sequence: CASAGGPSTDTQYF.

The V call is TRBV21-1, the J call TRBJ2-7; TRBD1 was called by the table and not checked on the DNA. TRBV21-1 constitutes a pseudogene. CDR3 size: 16 residues. This chain's CDR3 is CASSLEGDRAAYEQYF. DNA for the CDR3: TGTGCCAGCAGCCTAGAAGGGGACAGGGCGGCCTACGAGCAGTACTTC.

This chain uses TRBV18 with TRBJ1-2; weak D call: TRBD1 (5 bases). The germline V and J ends were trimmed by 0 bases and 8 bases, with 13 bases remaining between them. The germline CDR1 and CDR2 sequences are KGHSH and LQKENI. The CDR3 contains 14 residues. CDR3 in amino acids: CASSPPSRERGYTF. CDR3 coding DNA: TGTGCCAGCTCACCACCGAGCAGGGAGAGGGGCTACACCTTC.

The V gene is TRBV7-6, the J gene TRBJ2-7; 7 bases align to TRBD2. The CDR3 covers 17 residues. With V trimmed by 3 bases and J by 5 bases, 16 bases remained unmatched. Germline V gives CDR1 SGHVS, CDR2 FNYEAQ. The CDR3: CASSFQRGRASIHEQYF. The CDR3 DNA reads as TGTGCCAGCAGCTTCCAGCGGGGCAGGGCCAGTATTCACGAGCAGTACTTC.

The chain carries TRBV5-8 and TRBJ1-5; weak D call: TRBD1 (5 bases). CDR1 is SGHTS and CDR2 is YDEGEE in the germline V gene. This CDR3 contains 13 residues. V was cut by 0 bases and J by 16 bases, with 17 bases left in between. DNA of the CDR3: TGTGCCAGCAGCTTGGTTAACAGGCTGACATTACATTTT. Its protein product is CASSLVNRLTLHF.

This sequence joins TRBV29-1 and TRBJ2-7; weak D call: TRBD2 (5 bases). The V and J ends lost 4 bases and 3 bases respectively, with 13 bases between them. From germline, CDR1 is SQVTM and CDR2 ANQGSEA. CDR3 length: 13 amino acids. DNA of the CDR3: TGCAGCGTTGCAACAACCGGGGACTACGAGCAGTACTTC. Translation gives CSVATTGDYEQYF.

This clone was detected only once. The CDR3 sequence: CSVGWKETQYF. For the CDR3, the DNA is TGCAGCGTTGGGTGGAAAGAGACCCAGTACTTC. J is TRBJ2-5 and V is TRBV29-1; no clear D. V was clipped by 4 bases and J by 3 bases, with 6 bases between them. The germline V gene encodes CDR1 SQVTM and CDR2 ANQGSEA. The CDR3 extends over 11 amino acids.

This clone has just one count. The J gene is TRBJ2-1, the V gene TRBV14; D might be TRBD1 or TRBD2, each matching 5 bases. CDR1 is SGHDN and CDR2 is FVKESK in the germline V gene. This CDR3 spans 14 amino acids. V was cut by 4 bases and J by 6 bases, with 13 bases left in between. The CDR3 region has the DNA TGTGCCAGCAGCCCAGTCCCGAGGGGCAATGAGCAGTTCTTC. Its protein is CASSPVPRGNEQFF.

The rearrangement joins TRBV27 to TRBJ2-2; D is perhaps TRBD2 (6 bases). The CDR3 is 12 residues long. The V end lost 7 bases, the J end lost 5 bases, and 8 bases lay between the germline ends. Germline V lookup: CDR1 MNHEY, CDR2 SMNVEV (reference sequence). Here the CDR3 DNA reads TGTGCCAGCACCGGGAGTACCGGGGAGCTGTTTTTT. Amino acids: CASTGSTGELFF.

V gene TRBV5-1 combines with J gene TRBJ2-7; 8 bases match TRBD2. The germline CDR1 and CDR2 sequences are SGHRS and YFSETQ. V shed 0 bases, J shed 5 bases, and the junction held 4 bases outside the gene matches. The CDR3 runs to 14 residues. CDR3 region: CASSLVSGINEQYF. CDR3 nucleotide sequence: TGCGCCAGCAGCTTGGTTAGCGGGATTAACGAGCAGTACTTC.

The chain combines TRBV9 with TRBJ2-2, with D possibly being TRBD1 or TRBD2 (7 bases each). V lost 4 bases and J 5 bases, leaving 12 bases between the germline ends. Germline V gene sequence: CDR1 SGDLS, CDR2 YYNGEE. CDR3 length equals 14 residues. CDR3 residues: CASSSRGGTGELFF. DNA of the CDR3: TGTGCCAGCAGCTCCAGGGGGGGAACCGGGGAGCTGTTTTTT.

The chain is built from TRBV6-5 and TRBJ2-3; D is uncertain. This CDR3 has 13 amino acids. The V gene's germline CDR1 is MNHEY and CDR2 SVGAGI. Between the trimmed V and J ends, which lost 4 bases and 6 bases, there was a span of 11 bases. The chain's CDR3 is CASSSLSSDTQYF. In nucleotides, the CDR3 is TGTGCCAGCAGTTCCCTTAGCTCCGATACGCAGTATTTT.

V is TRBV7-3 and J is TRBJ2-2, with D maybe TRBD1 (6 bases). Germline lookup yields CDR1 SGHTA and CDR2 FQGTGA. This CDR3 spans 18 amino acids. V was clipped by 1 base and J by 0 bases, with 15 bases between them. CDR3 DNA sequence: TGTGCCAGCAGCTTAATCAGTGTTGGGGGCGCGAACACCGGGGAGCTGTTTTTT. It yields the protein CASSLISVGGANTGELFF.